The 6 T cell receptor beta chains presented below share a single source sample, sequenced in a study of identical twins. TCRdb reanalysed the 5' RACE reads using MiXCR and keeps one entry per CDR3 protein. In the table there are about 480,000 distinct CDR3 sequences, 13% to 15% of which are singletons. This sample was also put to use in a study of yellow fever vaccine responses in identical twins.

Source material: CD4+ T cells sorted from blood. The origin of the receptors is a woman between 18 and 30 years old in good health.

This clonotype was counted only a few times. This chain joins TRBV19 and TRBJ2-1; D may match TRBD1 or TRBD2 (5 bases each). Trimming cost V 3 bases and J 1 base, with 7 bases left between them. The CDR3 totals 14 residues. Germline assignment: CDR1 LNHDA and CDR2 SQIVND (reference sequence). CDR3 in DNA: TGTGCCAGTAGTATGAGGGGATCCTACAATGAGCAGTTCTTC. Translation: CASSMRGSYNEQFF.

This clonotype turned up a few times. At one end the junction does not follow the germline gene, possibly because of a read error. The chain couples TRBV7-3 to TRBJ2-5, with 7 positions matching TRBD2. The germline CDR1 and CDR2 sequences are SGHTA and FQGTGA. The CDR3 has 16 amino acids. Here the CDR3 reads CASSVTGTIGSVTQYF. The CDR3 DNA reads as TGTGCCAGCAGCGTAACCGGGACTATCGGGTCTGTGACCCAGTACTTC.

This clonotype appeared a few times. The gene calls are TRBV7-9 and TRBJ2-5; TRBD1 matches at 10 bases. Germline trimming cut 8 bases from V and 4 bases from J; bases unmatched to any gene: 10. The CDR3 runs to 15 residues. The germline V gene has CDR1 SEHNR and CDR2 FQNEAQ (reference sequence). In nucleotides, the CDR3 is TGTGCCAGCCTTCCGGGACAGGGGTCCTTAGAGACCCAGTACTTC. Protein sequence: CASLPGQGSLETQYF. Full variable domain (missing parts from reference TRBV7-9 and TRBJ2-5): DTGVSQNPRHKITKRGQNVTFRCDPISEHNRLYWYRQTLGQGPEFLTYFQNEAQLEKSRLLSDRFSAERPKGSFSTLEIQRTEQGDSAMYLCASLPGQGSLETQYFGPGTRLLVL.

The chain uses TRBV15 and TRBJ2-1; D is uncertain. Trimming cost V 0 bases and J 13 bases, with 10 bases left between them. Germline CDR1 LNHNV, CDR2 YYDKDF (reference sequence). The CDR3 totals 12 residues. DNA for the CDR3: TGTGCCACCAGCAGAGATAGGGTCTTCCAGTTCTTC. Translation: CATSRDRVFQFF. Using reference TRBV15 and TRBJ2-1 for the parts outside the CDR3, the full variable domain is DAMVIQNPRYQVTQFGKPVTLSCSQTLNHNVMYWYQQKSSQAPKLLFHYYDKDFNNEADTPDNFQSRRPNTSFCFLDIRSPGLGDTAMYLCATSRDRVFQFFGPGTRLTVL.

This clonotype was counted a few times. The CDR3 DNA is TGCGCCAGCAGCTTGGGGGCAGGGGACGAGCAGTTCTTC. Its protein is CASSLGAGDEQFF. This chain uses TRBV5-1 with TRBJ2-1, with D possibly matching TRBD1 (6 bases). Trimming took 0 bases from V and 10 from J, leaving 11 bases between them. In germline, CDR1 is SGHRS, CDR2 YFSETQ. This CDR3 contains 13 residues.

This clonotype was recorded a few times. This chain joins TRBV3-1 and TRBJ1-5, with D possibly being TRBD1 (6 bases). The CDR3 is made up of 14 amino acids. Trimming cost V 2 bases and J 7 bases, with 12 bases left between them. Germline V lookup: CDR1 LGHDT, CDR2 YNNKEL (reference sequence). The CDR3 spells CASSQSGGRQPQHF. For the CDR3, the DNA is TGTGCCAGCAGCCAATCTGGGGGCAGACAGCCCCAGCATTTT.